This T cell receptor beta chain originates from a study of blood T cell repertoires in COVID-19. Study-level background: Sources were T cells, B-cell-depleted T cells, or PBMCs; the material itself was cDNA or gDNA.

Sequencing used immunoSEQ multiplex PCR; TCRdb keeps in-frame clones, though not all of them. The data show about 200,000 clones, roughly 84% seen once. Germline trimming cut 4 bases from V and 3 bases from J; bases unmatched to any gene: 0. CDR1 is SNHLY and CDR2 is FYNNEI in the germline V gene. There are 14 residues in the CDR3. The chain has TRBV2 and TRBJ2-3, with 11 bases aligning to TRBD2. This TCR was recovered from a man over 45 with COVID-19, enrolled during active disease. The material sequenced was peripheral blood. The CDR3 here is CASSGLAGTDTQYF. The CDR3 coding sequence is TGTGCCAGCAGTGGACTAGCGGGGACAGATACGCAGTATTTT.